This is a list of T cell receptor beta chains from one sample in a study of PD-L1 blockade in urothelial cancer. Measured with immunoSEQ multiplex PCR; TCRdb has only the in-frame clones, and not every one. The sample lists more than 40,000 clones; 75% to 90% were seen once. Specimen: PBMCs, collected around atezolizumab (anti-PD-L1) treatment. The source of these receptors is a man in his sixties with urothelial cancer. Both conserved end residues are part of each CDR3. Each record gives: CDR3 DNA, CDR3 protein, V gene, clone size, J gene, D gene. D genes are given only for firm matches. Size values are once, few and many counts, or a class for expanded clones, and some rows have none.

TGTGCCAGCAGCCCCGGGGGCAATCAGCCCCAGCATTTT	CASSPGGNQPQHF	TRBV11-3	NA	TRBJ1-5	NA
TGCGCCAGCGGGGGGGCAGGGAACAATGAGCAGTTCTTC	CASGGAGNNEQFF	TRBV5-1	NA	TRBJ2-1	NA
TGTGCCAGCAGTGTAGGGACTAGCGGGAGTGGATCAGATACGCAGTATTTT	CASSVGTSGSGSDTQYF	TRBV6-1	NA	TRBJ2-3	TRBD2
TGCGCCAGCAGCCAAGACCCTGGGACAGTCCGCGAGCAGTACTTC	CASSQDPGTVREQYF	TRBV4-1	NA	TRBJ2-7	TRBD1
TGTGCCAGTAGTCAAACTGACAGATTGAACACTGAAGCTTTCTTT	CASSQTDRLNTEAFF	TRBV19	NA	TRBJ1-1	NA
TGTGCCAGCAGCTCCTCGCAGGACACCGGGGAGCTGTTTTTT	CASSSSQDTGELFF	TRBV7-9	once	TRBJ2-2	NA
TGTGCCAGCAACCGTTACGCTAGCGGGACTAGCGGGATGGATACGCAGTATTTT	CASNRYASGTSGMDTQYF	TRBV9	NA	TRBJ2-3	TRBD2
TGTGCCAGCAGCTTATCAGGGGGCAAAGCCTATGGCTACACCTTC	CASSLSGGKAYGYTF	TRBV7-3	NA	TRBJ1-2	TRBD1
TGTGCCAGCAGCTTAACGGCTAACTATGGCTACACCTTC	CASSLTANYGYTF	TRBV7-2	NA	TRBJ1-2	NA
TGCGCCAGCACCCGAGGGGGAAACAATCAGCCCCAGCATTTT	CASTRGGNNQPQHF	TRBV10-2	NA	TRBJ1-5	NA
TGTGCCAGCAGCTTAGGGGGACAGAACTATGGCTACACCTTC	CASSLGGQNYGYTF	TRBV7-3	once	TRBJ1-2	TRBD1
TGTGCCAGCCTTAACAGGGGTAGCACTGAAGCTTTCTTT	CASLNRGSTEAFF	TRBV28	NA	TRBJ1-1	TRBD1
TGTGCCAGCAGCTCCGGGACTACGGAGACCCAGTACTTC	CASSSGTTETQYF	TRBV11-3	NA	TRBJ2-5	TRBD2
TGTGCCAGCAGTTTCACAGGCTACACTTCCTACAATGAGCAGTTCTTC	CASSFTGYTSYNEQFF	TRBV6-5	NA	TRBJ2-1	NA